The rows below give T cell receptor beta chains drawn from one sample of a study of cytomegalovirus exposure and HLA in healthy donors. Sequencing used immunoSEQ multiplex PCR; TCRdb keeps in-frame clones, though not all of them. Counted here are 150,000 to 250,000 clones, around 77% occurring once; the ten biggest clones make up 1.5% to 2%. The sequenced sample consisted of PBMCs. These receptors were obtained from a man younger than 45 in good health and CMV-seronegative. The CDR3 runs from the conserved cysteine through the conserved F or W. The D gene is left open where the match is weak. For some rows the clone size is stated as once, few or many, or as a class when expanded; others skip it.

J: TRBJ2-4
size: .
D: .
V: TRBV4-1
DNA: TGCGCCAGCAGCCAAGAGTCGTTGGCCAAAAACATTCAGTACTTC
CDR3: CASSQESLAKNIQYF

J: TRBJ1-2
size: .
D: .
V: TRBV19
DNA: TGTGCCAGTAGCAGACAGACTAACTATGGCTACACCTTC
CDR3: CASSRQTNYGYTF

J: TRBJ2-1
size: .
D: TRBD2
V: TRBV2
DNA: TGTGCCAGCAGTAAACTAGCGGGCCAACCCAATGAGCAGTTCTTC
CDR3: CASSKLAGQPNEQFF

J: TRBJ1-5
size: .
D: TRBD1
V: TRBV6-1
DNA: TGTGCCAGCAGCATCGGGACAGGTTTCAATCAGCCCCAGCATTTT
CDR3: CASSIGTGFNQPQHF

J: TRBJ1-1
size: .
D: .
V: TRBV25-1
DNA: TGTGCCAGCAGTGCAGGACAGTTTAACACTGAAGCTTTCTTT
CDR3: CASSAGQFNTEAFF

J: TRBJ2-7
size: .
D: TRBD2
V: TRBV6-5
DNA: TGTGCCAGCAGTTACGCGGGAGCCTACGAGCAGTACTTC
CDR3: CASSYAGAYEQYF

J: TRBJ2-2
size: .
D: TRBD2
V: TRBV19
DNA: TGTGCCAGTAGTTCCAGACTAGCGGGAGACCTGATGAACACCGGGGAGCTGTTTTTT
CDR3: CASSSRLAGDLMNTGELFF

J: TRBJ2-6
size: .
D: TRBD1
V: TRBV5-6
DNA: TGTGCCAGCAGCTGGGGACAGCTGTACTCTGGGGCCAACGTCCTGACTTTC
CDR3: CASSWGQLYSGANVLTF

J: TRBJ1-2
size: .
D: .
V: TRBV6-1
DNA: TGTGCCAGCAGTGAAGGGGTTAAGCCTTCGGGGGGCTACACCTTC
CDR3: CASSEGVKPSGGYTF

J: TRBJ2-2
size: few
D: .
V: TRBV5-1
DNA: TGCGCCAGCAGCTTGGCCGGCGGGGAGCTGTTTTTT
CDR3: CASSLAGGELFF

J: TRBJ2-2
size: .
D: TRBD2
V: TRBV11-2
DNA: TGTGCCAGCAGCCCCAGCGGCCGGGGGACTATGATAACCGGGGAGCTGTTTTTT
CDR3: CASSPSGRGTMITGELFF

J: TRBJ2-7
size: .
D: TRBD2
V: TRBV4-1
DNA: TGCGCCAGCAGCCAACCGACTAGCTCAGCCCCCGAGCAGTACTTC
CDR3: CASSQPTSSAPEQYF

J: TRBJ2-5
size: once
D: .
V: TRBV6-5
DNA: TGTGCCAGCAGTGACAGGTACCAAGAGACCCAGTACTTC
CDR3: CASSDRYQETQYF

J: TRBJ2-7
size: .
D: TRBD1
V: TRBV27
DNA: TGTGCCAGCAGTGTACGGACAGGGCGACACGAGCAGTACTTC
CDR3: CASSVRTGRHEQYF

J: TRBJ1-1
size: .
D: TRBD1
V: TRBV18
DNA: TGTGCCAGCTCCATGGAAGGACAGGGGACCACTGAAGCTTTCTTT
CDR3: CASSMEGQGTTEAFF

J: TRBJ2-7
size: .
D: TRBD1
V: TRBV29-1
DNA: TGCAGCGTTGTCGTGACAGGGGAGACTTCCTACGAGCAGTACTTC
CDR3: CSVVVTGETSYEQYF

J: TRBJ2-5
size: .
D: TRBD2
V: TRBV18
DNA: TGTGCCAGCTCACGCCTCGGGGGGTCCCAAGAGACCCAGTACTTC
CDR3: CASSRLGGSQETQYF

J: TRBJ1-4
size: .
D: TRBD1
V: TRBV10-2
DNA: TGCGCCAGCAGTGACCCGGGACAGGGGAATGAAAAACTGTTTTTT
CDR3: CASSDPGQGNEKLFF

J: TRBJ1-1
size: .
D: .
V: TRBV28
DNA: TGTGCCAGCAGTTCCAGGGTCGAAGCTTTCTTT
CDR3: CASSSRVEAFF

J: TRBJ1-5
size: .
D: TRBD1
V: TRBV27
DNA: TGTGCCAGCAGTTCCACGGGGACAGGGGTTCAGCCCCAGCATTTT
CDR3: CASSSTGTGVQPQHF

J: TRBJ2-7
size: .
D: .
V: TRBV9
DNA: TGTGCCAGCAGCCCCCTATCGCTGGGGCTCTCTGGCGAGCAGTACTTC
CDR3: CASSPLSLGLSGEQYF

J: TRBJ1-3
size: once
D: .
V: TRBV9
DNA: TGTGCCAGCAGGAGGTCGGGGTACGGAAACACCATATATTTT
CDR3: CASRRSGYGNTIYF

J: TRBJ2-3
size: once
D: .
V: TRBV9
DNA: TGTGCCAGCAATGGGGTAGCGGGGACAGTCCCAGATACGCAGTATTTT
CDR3: CASNGVAGTVPDTQYF

J: TRBJ1-2
size: .
D: TRBD1
V: TRBV11-1
DNA: TGTGCCAGCAGCTTAGACCTCCGACAGGGTGACTATGGCTACACCTTC
CDR3: CASSLDLRQGDYGYTF

J: TRBJ2-3
size: .
D: .
V: TRBV28
DNA: TGTGCCAGCAGTTTATTCCCGAACAGAGATACGCAGTATTTT
CDR3: CASSLFPNRDTQYF

J: TRBJ2-5
size: .
D: TRBD2
V: TRBV28
DNA: TGTGCCAGCGCTGCAGGAGGGAGGGCCCTTGGGGAGACCCAGTACTTC
CDR3: CASAAGGRALGETQYF

J: TRBJ1-4
size: .
D: .
V: TRBV5-1
DNA: TGCGCCAGCACTCCCTGGGTCTTACAGGTAGGTGAAAAACTGTTTTTT
CDR3: CASTPWVLQVGEKLFF

J: TRBJ2-1
size: few
D: TRBD1
V: TRBV2
DNA: TGTGCCAGCAGTGCCCTACAGGGGCGGATGGAGCAGTTCTTC
CDR3: CASSALQGRMEQFF

J: TRBJ2-2
size: .
D: TRBD1
V: TRBV19
DNA: TGTGCCAGTAGTTTCCGGGACAGGGCTGTATTCGGGGAGCTGTTTTTT
CDR3: CASSFRDRAVFGELFF

J: TRBJ2-1
size: once
D: TRBD1
V: TRBV10-3
DNA: TGTGCCATCAGCCCGCCCGGGACAGGGGTCAATGAGCAGTTCTTC
CDR3: CAISPPGTGVNEQFF

J: TRBJ2-7
size: .
D: .
V: TRBV10-3
DNA: TGTGCCATCAGGAACCTACAGGCATACGAGCAGTACTTC
CDR3: CAIRNLQAYEQYF

J: TRBJ2-5
size: once
D: .
V: TRBV7-3
DNA: TGTGCCAGCAGCGCGGGACGGGGAGAGACCCAGTACTTC
CDR3: CASSAGRGETQYF

J: TRBJ2-2
size: .
D: TRBD1
V: TRBV5-1
DNA: TGCGCCAGCAGCTTAGGACAGGGGACGAACACCGGGGAGCTGTTTTTT
CDR3: CASSLGQGTNTGELFF

J: TRBJ1-3
size: .
D: .
V: TRBV10-1
DNA: TGCGCCACGATGGCGGGGATCTCTGGAAACACCATATATTTT
CDR3: CATMAGISGNTIYF

J: TRBJ2-3
size: .
D: TRBD1
V: TRBV14
DNA: TGTGCCAGCAGCCCCTTGGGACAGGGGGCGGCAGATACGCAGTATTTT
CDR3: CASSPLGQGAADTQYF

J: TRBJ1-1
size: .
D: .
V: TRBV2
DNA: TGTGCCAGCAGGGGCGACAGCATGAACACTGAAGCTTTCTTT
CDR3: CASRGDSMNTEAFF

J: TRBJ1-3
size: .
D: .
V: TRBV6-6
DNA: TGTGCCAGCAGTTACTCGAGCAACTCTGGAAACACCATATATTTT
CDR3: CASSYSSNSGNTIYF

J: TRBJ2-7
size: .
D: .
V: TRBV5-5
DNA: TGTGCCAGCAGCTTGTTCAGGACACAACTCTACGAGCAGTACTTC
CDR3: CASSLFRTQLYEQYF

J: TRBJ1-2
size: .
D: TRBD1
V: TRBV27
DNA: TGTGCCAGCAGTACCGGGACAGGGGTCGGCTACACCTTC
CDR3: CASSTGTGVGYTF

J: TRBJ2-7
size: .
D: TRBD1
V: TRBV28
DNA: TGTGCCAGCAGTTTGGGACAGGGAGCTTACGAGCAGTACTTC
CDR3: CASSLGQGAYEQYF

J: TRBJ1-1
size: .
D: .
V: TRBV19
DNA: TGTGCCAGTAGTATAAGTCTGGGGAGGACTGAAGCTTTCTTT
CDR3: CASSISLGRTEAFF

J: TRBJ2-3
size: .
D: .
V: TRBV7-6
DNA: TGTGCCAGCAGCCATAGCGAATTGCACGGAGATACGCAGTATTTT
CDR3: CASSHSELHGDTQYF

J: TRBJ2-1
size: .
D: .
V: TRBV18
DNA: TGTGCCAGCTCACCACTACCCGGGTACAATGAGCAGTTCTTC
CDR3: CASSPLPGYNEQFF

J: TRBJ2-7
size: .
D: TRBD1
V: TRBV7-9
DNA: TGTGCCAGCAGCCCGACGGACAGGCGATCCCCCTACGAGCAGTACTTC
CDR3: CASSPTDRRSPYEQYF

J: TRBJ2-7
size: .
D: TRBD1
V: TRBV5-1
DNA: TGCGCCAGCAGCTTGGAGGGACAGGGTCCCTACGAGCAGTACTTC
CDR3: CASSLEGQGPYEQYF

J: TRBJ2-3
size: .
D: TRBD1
V: TRBV19
DNA: TGTGCCAGTAGCGGGGACAGGGAATCAGATACGCAGTATTTT
CDR3: CASSGDRESDTQYF

J: TRBJ2-2
size: once
D: .
V: TRBV5-1
DNA: TGCGCCAGCAGCGGGGTCACAGGGAGCCGGGAGCTGTTTTTT
CDR3: CASSGVTGSRELFF

J: TRBJ2-7
size: .
D: .
V: TRBV9
DNA: TGTGCCAGCAGCGTAGCCGGGACAACGGACGAGCAGTACTTC
CDR3: CASSVAGTTDEQYF

J: TRBJ2-1
size: .
D: TRBD2
V: TRBV6-5
DNA: TGTGCCAGCAGTCCGGGGACTATGAAGAATGAGCAGTTCTTC
CDR3: CASSPGTMKNEQFF

J: TRBJ2-7
size: .
D: TRBD1
V: TRBV7-9
DNA: TGTGCCAGCAGCCCACAGGGGGACGAGCAGTACTTC
CDR3: CASSPQGDEQYF

J: TRBJ2-1
size: .
D: .
V: TRBV19
DNA: TGTGCCAGTAGTCCCCGGGACTCTGGTTTCGATGAGCAGTTCTTC
CDR3: CASSPRDSGFDEQFF

J: TRBJ2-7
size: .
D: TRBD2
V: TRBV19
DNA: TGTGCCAGTAGTATACTAGCGGGGGCCGCCTACGAGCAGTACTTC
CDR3: CASSILAGAAYEQYF

J: TRBJ2-1
size: .
D: TRBD2
V: TRBV27
DNA: TGTGCCAGCAGTCTCTCGGTGGGCGGGAGTTATGAGCAGTTCTTC
CDR3: CASSLSVGGSYEQFF